A selection of T cell receptor beta chains follows, all from one sample in a study of T cell repertoires in cytomegalovirus infection. Their antigens remain unidentified. Via MiXCR, TCRdb re-called the reads, giving one row per CDR3 protein. The sample gives fewer than 850,000 distinct CDR3 sequences, 25% to 30% of which show up once; less than 15% is in the top ten. Sequences were derived from cultured CD8+ T cells from PBMCs, sampled from culture after CMV antigen stimulation. The receptor source for this set is a human donor in good health (CMV status not recorded). Some clones in this sample may be carry-over from other donors' samples. CDR3s include the opening cysteine and the closing phenylalanine or tryptophan. The D gene is left open where the match is weak. Clone size appears in some rows only: once, few, many, or a class for an expanded clone.

J gene,clone size,V gene,D gene,CDR3 protein,CDR3 DNA
TRBJ2-1,.,TRBV27,TRBD2,CASSKGLAFNEQFF,TGTGCCAGCAGTAAGGGACTAGCGTTCAATGAGCAGTTCTTC
TRBJ1-5,few,TRBV6-6,.,CASSYPEEANQPQHF,TGTGCCAGCAGTTACCCCGAGGAGGCGAATCAGCCCCAGCATTTT
TRBJ2-3,many,TRBV7-2,TRBD1,CASTWGGTGGRGTDTQYF,TGTGCCAGCACCTGGGGCGGGACAGGGGGCCGTGGCACAGATACGCAGTATTTT
TRBJ1-5,few,TRBV29-1,.,CSVAWGGNQPQHF,TGCAGCGTTGCTTGGGGAGGAAATCAGCCCCAGCATTTT
TRBJ1-1,few,TRBV12-5,.,CASGPRTEAFF,TGTGCTAGTGGACCCCGCACTGAAGCTTTCTTT
TRBJ2-4,many,TRBV7-2,TRBD1,CASSFGWTGGDRDIQYF,TGTGCCAGCAGCTTTGGGTGGACAGGGGGCGACCGGGACATTCAGTACTTC
TRBJ2-5,.,TRBV4-3,.,CASSQEKAGLLETQYF,TGCGCCAGCAGCCAAGAAAAAGCAGGGCTTTTGGAGACCCAGTACTTC
TRBJ2-7,.,TRBV4-1,.,CASSQGGDPFYEQYF,TGCGCCAGCAGCCAAGGGGGGGATCCCTTCTACGAGCAGTACTTC
TRBJ2-5,few,TRBV7-2,.,CASSPGWGRQETQYF,TGTGCCAGCAGTCCGGGGTGGGGGCGCCAAGAGACCCAGTACTTC
TRBJ1-5,many,TRBV7-6,.,CASSWGEGSNQPQHF,TGTGCCAGCAGCTGGGGGGAGGGAAGCAATCAGCCCCAGCATTTT
TRBJ1-1,.,TRBV6-6,TRBD1,CASIWTGTNTEAFF,TGTGCCAGCATTTGGACAGGGACGAACACTGAAGCTTTCTTT
TRBJ2-5,few,TRBV28,.,CASSFSGNGETQYF,TGTGCCAGCAGTTTTTCGGGGAACGGGGAGACCCAGTACTTC
TRBJ2-5,.,TRBV9,TRBD1,CASSFSGTGKETQYF,TGTGCCAGCAGCTTCAGCGGGACAGGGAAAGAGACCCAGTACTTC
TRBJ2-3,few,TRBV27,.,CASSLAVTSFQDTQYF,TGTGCCAGCAGTTTAGCGGTCACTAGCTTTCAAGATACGCAGTATTTT
TRBJ2-7,.,TRBV5-1,.,CASRDKTYEQYF,TGCGCCAGCCGGGACAAGACCTACGAGCAGTACTTC
TRBJ2-6,.,TRBV2,TRBD2,CASFGRSNVLTF,TGTGCCAGCTTCGGGAGGTCCAACGTCCTGACTTTC
TRBJ2-3,.,TRBV27,TRBD2,CASSRARAGAYTDTQYF,TGTGCCAGCAGTAGAGCTCGAGCGGGGGCGTACACAGATACGCAGTATTTT
TRBJ2-7,few,TRBV18,TRBD1,CASSLSRDRGRLYSEQYF,TGTGCCAGCTCACTAAGCCGGGACAGGGGGCGCTTGTACAGCGAGCAGTACTTC
TRBJ2-3,many,TRBV7-8,.,CASTSGVGGPLGDTQYF,TGTGCCAGCACCTCCGGGGTAGGGGGGCCCTTGGGAGATACGCAGTATTTT
TRBJ1-2,few,TRBV6-5,.,CASSYTILEGDYGYTF,TGTGCCAGCAGTTACACGATACTAGAGGGGGACTATGGCTACACCTTC
TRBJ1-2,many,TRBV6-6,.,CASSTPGFYGYTF,TGTGCCAGCAGCACGCCGGGATTCTATGGCTACACCTTC
TRBJ2-3,few,TRBV3-1,TRBD2,CASRTAGGSTDTQYF,TGTGCCAGCAGAACAGCGGGGGGGAGCACAGATACGCAGTATTTT
TRBJ2-3,.,TRBV6-6,TRBD2,CASSYSLAGVYTDTQYF,TGTGCCAGCAGTTACTCCCTAGCGGGGGTATACACAGATACGCAGTATTTT